This TCR beta chain is drawn from a study of blood T cell repertoires in COVID-19. Overall study context: Some COVID-19 samples were acute and others convalescent; all came from the United States, Italy and Spain. The analysed material was cDNA or gDNA that came from T cells, B-cell-depleted T cells, or PBMCs.

This clone was picked up one time. CDR1 is LGHNT, CDR2 FRNRAP, per germline. There are 12 residues in the CDR3. Trimming removed 7 bases at V and 11 bases at J, with 17 bases between. The assay was immunoSEQ multiplex PCR, and TCRdb's table has in-frame clones only and misses some. The repertoire includes tens of thousands of clones, roughly 90% of them detected once, and roughly 7% sits in the top ten. This rearrangement joins TRBV12-5 to TRBJ1-1, with D possibly being TRBD1 (5 bases). What was sequenced was peripheral blood. The TCR sequence derives from a woman in her forties or fifties with acute or convalescent COVID-19. CDR3 protein: CASALGGGTAFF. As DNA, the CDR3 is TGTGCTAGTGCCCTGGGGGGGGGAACGGCTTTCTTT.